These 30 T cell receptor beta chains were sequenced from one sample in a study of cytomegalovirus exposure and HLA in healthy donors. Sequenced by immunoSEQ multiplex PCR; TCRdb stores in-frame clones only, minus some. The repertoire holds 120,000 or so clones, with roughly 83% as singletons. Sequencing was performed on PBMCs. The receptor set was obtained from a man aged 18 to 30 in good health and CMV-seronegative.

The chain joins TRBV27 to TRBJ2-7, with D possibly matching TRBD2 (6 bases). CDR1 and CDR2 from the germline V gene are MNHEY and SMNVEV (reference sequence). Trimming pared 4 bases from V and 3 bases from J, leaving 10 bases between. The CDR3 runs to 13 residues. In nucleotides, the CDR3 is TGTGCCAGCAGTTCCCCGGGGGTCTACGAGCAGTACTTC. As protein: CASSSPGVYEQYF.

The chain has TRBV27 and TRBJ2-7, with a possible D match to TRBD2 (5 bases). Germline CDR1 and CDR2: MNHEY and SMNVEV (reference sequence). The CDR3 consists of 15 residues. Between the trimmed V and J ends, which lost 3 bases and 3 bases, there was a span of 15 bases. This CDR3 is CASSFGETVLYEQYF. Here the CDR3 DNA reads TGTGCCAGCAGTTTTGGGGAGACGGTACTCTACGAGCAGTACTTC.

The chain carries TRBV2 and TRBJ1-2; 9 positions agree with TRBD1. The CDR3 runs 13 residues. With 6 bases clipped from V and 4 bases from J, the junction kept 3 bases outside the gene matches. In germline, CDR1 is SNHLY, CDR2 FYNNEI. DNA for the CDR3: TGTGCCAGCAGCGGGACAGGGATCTATGGCTACACCTTC. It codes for CASSGTGIYGYTF.

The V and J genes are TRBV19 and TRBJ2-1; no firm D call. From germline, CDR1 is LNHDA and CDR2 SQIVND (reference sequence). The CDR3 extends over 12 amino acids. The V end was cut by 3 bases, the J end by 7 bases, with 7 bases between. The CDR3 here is CASSIPGNEQFF. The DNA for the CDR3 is TGTGCCAGTAGTATCCCCGGGAATGAGCAGTTCTTC.

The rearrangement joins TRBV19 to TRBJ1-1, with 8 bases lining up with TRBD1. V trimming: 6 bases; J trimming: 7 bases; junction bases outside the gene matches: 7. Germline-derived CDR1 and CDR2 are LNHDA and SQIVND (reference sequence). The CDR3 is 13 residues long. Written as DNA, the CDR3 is TGTGCCAGTAGGTTCAGGGGGCAGGGTGAAGCTTTCTTT. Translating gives CASRFRGQGEAFF.

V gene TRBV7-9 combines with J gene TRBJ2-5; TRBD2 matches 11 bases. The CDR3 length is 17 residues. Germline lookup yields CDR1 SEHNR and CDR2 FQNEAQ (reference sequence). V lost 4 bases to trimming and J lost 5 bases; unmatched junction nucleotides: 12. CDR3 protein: CASSYSLAGVGSETQYF. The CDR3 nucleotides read TGTGCCAGCAGCTACTCACTAGCGGGAGTAGGCAGTGAGACCCAGTACTTC. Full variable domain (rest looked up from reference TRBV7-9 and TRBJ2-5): DTGVSQNPRHKITKRGQNVTFRCDPISEHNRLYWYRQTLGQGPEFLTYFQNEAQLEKSRLLSDRFSAERPKGSFSTLEIQRTEQGDSAMYLCASSYSLAGVGSETQYFGPGTRLLVL.

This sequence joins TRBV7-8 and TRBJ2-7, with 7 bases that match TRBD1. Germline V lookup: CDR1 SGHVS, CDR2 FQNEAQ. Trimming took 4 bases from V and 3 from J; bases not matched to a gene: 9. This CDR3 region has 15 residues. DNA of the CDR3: TGTGCCAGCAGCTCGGTGCAGGGGGTGCTCTACGAGCAGTACTTC. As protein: CASSSVQGVLYEQYF.

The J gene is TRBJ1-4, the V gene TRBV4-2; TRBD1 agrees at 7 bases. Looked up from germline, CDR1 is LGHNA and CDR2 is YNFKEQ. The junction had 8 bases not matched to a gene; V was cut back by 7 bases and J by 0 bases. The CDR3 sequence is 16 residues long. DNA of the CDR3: TGTGCCAGCAAAGGGGGCAGGGGGACAACTAATGAAAAACTGTTTTTT. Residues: CASKGGRGTTNEKLFF.

CDR3 amino acids: CASSPDTTYEQYF. The DNA of the CDR3 is TGTGCCAGCAGTCCGGACACTACCTACGAGCAGTACTTC. The V gene is TRBV6-6, the J gene TRBJ2-7; D is possibly TRBD1 (5 bases). V was shortened by 5 bases and J by 2 bases, with 10 bases between the two germline ends. Germline loops: CDR1 MNHNY, CDR2 SVGAGI (reference sequence). This CDR3 has 13 residues.

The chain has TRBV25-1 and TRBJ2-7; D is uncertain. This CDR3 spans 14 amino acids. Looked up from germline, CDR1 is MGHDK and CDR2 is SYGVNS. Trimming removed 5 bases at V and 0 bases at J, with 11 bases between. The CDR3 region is CASSYRRNSYEQYF. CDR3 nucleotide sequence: TGTGCCAGCAGTTATAGAAGAAACTCCTACGAGCAGTACTTC.

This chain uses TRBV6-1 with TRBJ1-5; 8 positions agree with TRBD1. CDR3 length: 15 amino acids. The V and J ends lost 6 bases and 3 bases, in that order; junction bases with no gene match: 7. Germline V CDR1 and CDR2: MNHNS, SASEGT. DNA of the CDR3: TGTGCCAGCAGGCCTGGACAGGGTCCCAATCAGCCCCAGCATTTT. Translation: CASRPGQGPNQPQHF.

The CDR3 bases are TGCGCCAGCAGTGAGTCTTGGGACAGGGCTACCTACGAGCAGTACTTC. Its translation: CASSESWDRATYEQYF. The V and J genes are TRBV10-1 and TRBJ2-7; 9 bases are a match to TRBD1. The length of the CDR3 is 16 residues. The J segment lost 2 bases and the V segment lost 0 bases, leaving 5 bases of the junction unmatched. Germline V lookup: CDR1 WNHNN, CDR2 SYGVQD (reference sequence).

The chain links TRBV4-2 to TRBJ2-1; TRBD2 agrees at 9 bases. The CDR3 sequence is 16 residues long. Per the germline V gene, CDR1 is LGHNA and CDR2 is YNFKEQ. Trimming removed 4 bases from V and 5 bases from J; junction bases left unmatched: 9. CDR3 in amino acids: CASSRGGTSSHNEQFF. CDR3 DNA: TGTGCCAGCAGCCGGGGGGGGACTAGCAGCCACAATGAGCAGTTCTTC.

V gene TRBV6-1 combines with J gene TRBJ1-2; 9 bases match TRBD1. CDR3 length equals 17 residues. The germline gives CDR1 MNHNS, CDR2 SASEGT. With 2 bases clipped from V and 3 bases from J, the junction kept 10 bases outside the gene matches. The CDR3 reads CASSESRGQGKDYGYTF. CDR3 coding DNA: TGTGCCAGCAGTGAATCCCGGGGACAGGGTAAGGACTATGGCTACACCTTC.

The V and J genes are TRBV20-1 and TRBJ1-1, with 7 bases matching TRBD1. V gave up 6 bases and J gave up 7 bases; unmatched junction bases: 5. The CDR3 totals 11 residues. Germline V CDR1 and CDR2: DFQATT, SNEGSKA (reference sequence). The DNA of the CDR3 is TGCAGTGCCACTACAGGGGTTGAAGCTTTCTTT. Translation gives CSATTGVEAFF.

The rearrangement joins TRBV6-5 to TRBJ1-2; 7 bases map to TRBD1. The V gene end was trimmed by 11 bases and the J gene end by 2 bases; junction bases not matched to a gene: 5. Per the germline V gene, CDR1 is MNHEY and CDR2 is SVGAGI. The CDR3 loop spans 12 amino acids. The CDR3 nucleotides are TGTGCCTGTGGCAGGGGGAACTATGGCTACACCTTC. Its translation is CACGRGNYGYTF.

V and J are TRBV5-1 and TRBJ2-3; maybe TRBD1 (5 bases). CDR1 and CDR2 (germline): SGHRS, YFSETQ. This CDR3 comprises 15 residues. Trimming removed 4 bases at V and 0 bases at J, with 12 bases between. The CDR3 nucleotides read TGCGCCAGCAGCCTCCAGGGAACTAGCACAGATACGCAGTATTTT. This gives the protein CASSLQGTSTDTQYF.

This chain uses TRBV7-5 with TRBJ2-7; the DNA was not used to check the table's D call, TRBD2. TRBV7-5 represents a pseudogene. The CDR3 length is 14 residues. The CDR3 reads CVRSLLPSGRVTYF. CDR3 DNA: TGTGTCAGAAGCTTATTGCCCAGCGGGAGAGTTACGTACTTC.

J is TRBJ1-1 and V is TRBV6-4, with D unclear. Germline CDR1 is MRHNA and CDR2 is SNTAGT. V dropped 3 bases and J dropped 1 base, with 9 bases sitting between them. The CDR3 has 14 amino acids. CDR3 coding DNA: TGTGCCAGCAGTGATTGGCCGGGGAACACTGAAGCTTTCTTT. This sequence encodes CASSDWPGNTEAFF.

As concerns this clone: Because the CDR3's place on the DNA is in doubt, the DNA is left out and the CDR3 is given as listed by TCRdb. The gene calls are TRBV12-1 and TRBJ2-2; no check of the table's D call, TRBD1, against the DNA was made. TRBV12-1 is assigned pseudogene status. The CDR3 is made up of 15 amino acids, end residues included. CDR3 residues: CASSFDRQYVGELFF.

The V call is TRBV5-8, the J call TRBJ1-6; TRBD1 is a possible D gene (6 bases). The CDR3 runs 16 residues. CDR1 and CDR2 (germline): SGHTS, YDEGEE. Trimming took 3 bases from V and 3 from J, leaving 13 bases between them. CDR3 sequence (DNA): TGTGCCAGCAGCTCCCCGGGGGGCCGCTATAATTCACCCCTCCACTTT. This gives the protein CASSSPGGRYNSPLHF. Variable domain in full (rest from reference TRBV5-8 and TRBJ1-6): EAGVTQSPTHLIKTRGQQATLRCSPISGHTSVYWYQQALGLGLQFLLWYDEGEERNRGNFPPRFSGRQFPNYSSELNVNALELEDSALYLCASSSPGGRYNSPLHFGNGTRLTVT.

The CDR3 is CASSPTRTGGIYGYTF. CDR3 in DNA: TGTGCCAGCAGTCCAACCCGGACAGGGGGCATCTATGGCTACACCTTC. V gene TRBV27 combines with J gene TRBJ1-2; 11 bases match TRBD1. The CDR3 extends over 16 amino acids. V lost 5 bases, J lost 4 bases, and 9 bases stayed unmatched. Germline lookup yields CDR1 MNHEY and CDR2 SMNVEV (reference sequence).

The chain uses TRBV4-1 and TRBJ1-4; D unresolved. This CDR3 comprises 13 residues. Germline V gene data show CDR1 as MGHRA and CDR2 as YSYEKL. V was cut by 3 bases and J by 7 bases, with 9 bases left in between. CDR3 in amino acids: CASSQGLPEKLFF. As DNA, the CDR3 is TGCGCCAGCAGCCAGGGCCTCCCTGAAAAACTGTTTTTT.

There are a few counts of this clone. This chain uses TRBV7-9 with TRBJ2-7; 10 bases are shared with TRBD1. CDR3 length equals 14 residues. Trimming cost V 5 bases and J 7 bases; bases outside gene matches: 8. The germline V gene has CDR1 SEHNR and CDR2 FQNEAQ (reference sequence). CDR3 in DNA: TGTGCCAGCAGCCCTTCCGGGACAGGGGAAGAGCAGTACTTC. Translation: CASSPSGTGEEQYF. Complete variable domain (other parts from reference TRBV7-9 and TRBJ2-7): DTGVSQNPRHKITKRGQNVTFRCDPISEHNRLYWYRQTLGQGPEFLTYFQNEAQLEKSRLLSDRFSAERPKGSFSTLEIQRTEQGDSAMYLCASSPSGTGEEQYFGPGTRLTVT.

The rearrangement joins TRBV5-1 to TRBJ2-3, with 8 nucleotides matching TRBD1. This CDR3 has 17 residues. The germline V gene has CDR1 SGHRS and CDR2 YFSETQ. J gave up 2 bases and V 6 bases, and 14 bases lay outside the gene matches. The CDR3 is CASTPWGTGLLTDTQYF. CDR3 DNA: TGCGCCAGCACCCCGTGGGGGACAGGACTTCTCACAGATACGCAGTATTTT.

The CDR3 loop is CASSLVRDYGYTF. The CDR3 bases are TGTGCCAGCAGCTTAGTACGGGACTATGGCTACACCTTC. This rearrangement joins TRBV11-2 to TRBJ1-2; D unclear. The germline V and J ends were trimmed by 1 base and 3 bases, with 6 bases remaining between them. The CDR3 is 13 amino acids. Germline V gene data show CDR1 as SGHAT and CDR2 as FQNNGV.

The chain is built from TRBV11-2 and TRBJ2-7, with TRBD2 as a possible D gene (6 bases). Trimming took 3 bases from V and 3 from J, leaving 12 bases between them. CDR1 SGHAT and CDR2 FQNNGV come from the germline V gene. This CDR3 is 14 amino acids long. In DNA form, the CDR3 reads TGTGCCAGCAGCTTGGGCGCGGGGAACTACGAGCAGTACTTC. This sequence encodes CASSLGAGNYEQYF.

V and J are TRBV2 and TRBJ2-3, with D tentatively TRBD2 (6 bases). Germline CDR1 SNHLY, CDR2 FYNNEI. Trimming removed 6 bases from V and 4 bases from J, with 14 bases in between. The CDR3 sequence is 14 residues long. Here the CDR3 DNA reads TGTGCCAGCAGGGCGAGGAGGGCCCCAGATACGCAGTATTTT. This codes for CASRARRAPDTQYF.

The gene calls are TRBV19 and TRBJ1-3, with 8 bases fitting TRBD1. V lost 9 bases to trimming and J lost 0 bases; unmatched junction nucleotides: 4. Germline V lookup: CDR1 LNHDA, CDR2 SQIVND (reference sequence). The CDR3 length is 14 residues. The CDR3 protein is CASRQGNSGNTIYF. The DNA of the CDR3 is TGTGCCAGCCGACAGGGGAACTCTGGAAACACCATATATTTT.

This CDR3 is CASSLVSGRNTDTQYF. The CDR3 DNA follows: TGCGCCAGCAGCTTGGTGAGCGGGCGAAACACAGATACGCAGTATTTT. The chain employs TRBV5-1 and TRBJ2-3, with D possibly being TRBD2 (6 bases). Trimming took off 0 bases at V and 2 bases at J, with 13 bases between the two ends. The CDR3 consists of 16 residues. The V gene's germline CDR1 is SGHRS and CDR2 YFSETQ.